This TCR beta chain was retrieved from a study of cytomegalovirus exposure and HLA in healthy donors. Study-level findings and limits: The classifier reportedly diagnosed cytomegalovirus status with high specificity and sensitivity. Per a later analysis, HLA-associated TCR beta chains showed more clonal expansion than other, equally common TCR beta chains. Productive status was seen about 90% or about 30% of the time for most TCR beta V segments in an earlier analysis. Sequencing artifact likely explains a cluster of highly shared sequence variants.

Use of 60 Vbeta and 13 Jbeta primers characterized the PCR. Assay: immunoSEQ multiplex PCR; the TCRdb copy retains only in-frame clones and omits some. The table has 40,000 to 45,000 clones, 51% seen once. The CDR3 is made up of 15 amino acids. Per germline, CDR1 SNHLY and CDR2 FYNNEI. The J segment lost 4 bases and the V segment lost 2 bases, leaving 3 bases of the junction unmatched. This clone appeared a single time. No antigen is known for it. Material for sequencing was PBMCs. The gene calls are TRBV2 and TRBJ1-5; 9 bases fit TRBD1. The clonotype was recovered from a man in his sixties in good health and CMV-seronegative. CDR3 in amino acids: CASSEWGQGNQPQHF. The DNA of the CDR3 is TGTGCCAGCAGTGAATGGGGACAGGGAAATCAGCCCCAGCATTTT.